These 10 T cell receptor beta chains were all obtained from the same sample, sequenced in a study of yellow fever vaccine responses in identical twins. TCRdb recomputed calls from the RT-PCR reads with MiXCR, one row per CDR3 protein. The repertoire has under 2,500 distinct CDR3 sequences, 70% to 80% of them found once; the top ten carry roughly 12%. Sequencing used T cells from blood (PBMCs), unsorted or a sorted subset (not recorded which), obtained before or after yellow fever vaccination (not recorded which). The receptors here all came from a woman younger than 30 who received the yellow fever vaccine.

J is TRBJ2-1 and V is TRBV7-9; D might be TRBD2 (6 bases). The CDR3 is 15 residues long. Trimming removed 5 bases at V and 4 bases at J, with 15 bases between. Germline V gene lookup returns CDR1 SEHNR and CDR2 FQNEAQ (reference sequence). The CDR3 loop is CASSTTGLTYNEQFF. The CDR3 DNA is TGTGCCAGCAGCACAACGGGACTGACATACAATGAGCAGTTCTTC.

The chain carries TRBV15 and TRBJ1-1, with D possibly being TRBD1 (6 bases). This CDR3 is 13 amino acids long. With 0 bases removed from V and 8 bases from J, the gap between germline ends came to 10 bases. Per germline, CDR1 LNHNV and CDR2 YYDKDF (reference sequence). The CDR3 region is CATSRETGEEAFF. The CDR3 DNA sequence: TGTGCCACCAGCAGAGAGACAGGAGAAGAAGCTTTCTTT.

This clonotype was found a few times. This chain uses TRBV4-3 with TRBJ2-7; TRBD1 aligns across 12 bases. Trimming at V came to 1 base and at J to 5 bases, leaving 6 bases not matched to a gene. This CDR3 spans 16 amino acids. Germline CDR1 LGHNA, CDR2 YSLEER. In nucleotides, the CDR3 is TGCGCCAGCAGCCAAGTCACCGGGACAGGGGGCCACGAGCAGTACTTC. Protein: CASSQVTGTGGHEQYF.

The chain has TRBV27 and TRBJ2-7; TRBD1 matches at 7 bases. CDR1 and CDR2 from the germline V gene are MNHEY and SMNVEV (reference sequence). This CDR3 comprises 14 residues. V shed 2 bases, J shed 2 bases, and the junction held 3 bases outside the gene matches. The CDR3, as DNA: TGTGCCAGCAGTTTACAGGGACAGACCTACGAGCAGTACTTC. Its protein product is CASSLQGQTYEQYF.

The chain combines TRBV4-2 with TRBJ2-5; D perhaps matches TRBD2 (6 bases). The V gene's germline CDR1 is LGHNA and CDR2 YNFKEQ. This CDR3 comprises 13 residues. V lost 6 bases, J lost 5 bases, and 13 bases lay in between. CDR3 in amino acids: CASSSGLKETQYF. CDR3 DNA sequence: TGTGCCAGCAGTTCCGGACTAAAGGAGACCCAGTACTTC.

The chain recombines TRBV7-6 with TRBJ2-7; 10 bases line up with TRBD2. V lost 5 bases and J lost 5; bases outside the gene matches: 9. This CDR3 has 15 residues. CDR1 and CDR2 from the germline V gene are SGHVS and FNYEAQ. CDR3 in amino acids: CASSPPTSGFNEQYF. CDR3 DNA sequence: TGTGCCAGCAGCCCGCCGACTAGCGGGTTCAACGAGCAGTACTTC.

This clonotype is categorized as hyperexpanded. The rearrangement links TRBV4-3 to TRBJ2-7; TRBD1 might be the D (5 bases). The CDR3 sequence is 15 residues long. Germline-derived CDR1 and CDR2 are LGHNA and YSLEER. Between the trimmed V and J ends, which lost 4 bases and 0 bases, there was a span of 13 bases. The CDR3 is CASSPQFTGSYEQYF. The CDR3 DNA reads as TGCGCCAGCAGCCCCCAGTTCACAGGCTCCTACGAGCAGTACTTC.

This sequence joins TRBV11-1 and TRBJ2-3, with 7 bases lining up with TRBD1. The CDR3 consists of 17 residues. V shed 7 bases and J 6 bases; nucleotides not matched to a gene: 19. Germline V gene lookup returns CDR1 SGHAT and CDR2 FQDESV (reference sequence). CDR3 sequence: CASTTPTGILGGDTQYF. In DNA, the CDR3 is TGTGCCAGCACGACCCCGACAGGGATCCTGGGTGGGGATACGCAGTATTTT.

The chain couples TRBV5-6 to TRBJ1-1, with 7 positions matching TRBD1. Looked up from germline, CDR1 is SGHDT and CDR2 is YYEEEE. After removal of 4 bases from V and 4 bases from J, the junction contained 4 bases not matched to a gene. The CDR3 length is 13 residues. The CDR3 coding sequence is TGTGCCAGCAGCCCCCAGGGGGTCACTGAAGCTTTCTTT. Protein product: CASSPQGVTEAFF.

The chain is built from TRBV4-1 and TRBJ2-5, with TRBD2 matching over 12 bases. Germline assignment: CDR1 MGHRA and CDR2 YSYEKL. The CDR3 is 16 amino acids. With 0 bases clipped from V and 6 bases from J, the junction kept 5 bases outside the gene matches. CDR3 sequence reads: CASSQELAGGGKTQYF. CDR3 coding DNA: TGCGCCAGCAGCCAAGAACTAGCGGGGGGCGGGAAGACCCAGTACTTC.